The 10 T cell receptor beta chains listed next were all sequenced from one sample in a study of response to subunit inactivated influenza vaccine. Each CDR3 protein is one row after TCRdb ran MiXCR on the RT-PCR reads. This table holds about 570,000 distinct CDR3 sequences, approximately 11% found once. The same sample was also used in a study of T cells expressing NK-cell markers. That investigation notes: TCR beta cDNA was generated via 5'RACE template switching incorporating UMIs.

Sequencing was performed on PBMCs from blood, taken on the day of vaccination. The origin of the receptors is a man aged 50 or older who received an inactivated influenza vaccine.

V usage is TRBV7-9 and J usage is TRBJ2-5; D tentatively reads TRBD1 or TRBD2 (7 bases each). CDR3 length: 16 amino acids. Deletions cut 4 bases from V and 2 bases from J, with 17 bases between. Germline V gene data show CDR1 as SEHNR and CDR2 as FQNEAQ (reference sequence). Here the CDR3 reads CASSYRQGGIQETQYF. The CDR3 DNA sequence: TGTGCCAGCAGCTACCGACAGGGAGGGATTCAAGAGACCCAGTACTTC.

This clonotype was picked up many times. The chain recombines TRBV6-2 or TRBV6-3 with TRBJ2-3; D is unresolved. The germline V gene has CDR1 MNHEY and CDR2 SVGEGT. This CDR3 region has 13 residues. The V end was cut by 7 bases, the J end by 1 base, with 9 bases between. CDR3 sequence: CASNHWGTDTQYF. In nucleotides, the CDR3 is TGTGCCAGCAATCACTGGGGCACAGATACGCAGTATTTT.

The table lists this clonotype with a few counts. The chain recombines TRBV5-1 with TRBJ1-1; D might be TRBD1 (6 bases). The V end was cut by 6 bases, the J end by 0 bases, with 9 bases between. The CDR3 totals 13 residues. Germline CDR1 SGHRS, CDR2 YFSETQ. The CDR3 protein is CASIAGVNTEAFF. CDR3 bases: TGCGCCAGCATTGCAGGGGTGAACACTGAAGCTTTCTTT.

The CDR3 reads CAWSVLAGALYNEQFF. The CDR3 DNA reads as TGTGCCTGGAGTGTACTAGCGGGGGCCCTTTACAATGAGCAGTTCTTC. The rearrangement links TRBV30 to TRBJ2-1; 11 bases fit TRBD2. V gave up 0 bases and J gave up 4 bases; unmatched junction bases: 5. The CDR3 spans 16 residues. Germline CDR1 reads GTSNPN; CDR2 reads SVGIG (reference sequence).

The chain employs TRBV7-2 and TRBJ2-1; weak D call: TRBD2 (5 bases). This CDR3 region has 11 residues. The V end was cut by 7 bases, the J end by 8 bases, with 9 bases between. Germline V gene data show CDR1 as SGHTA and CDR2 as FQGNSA. CDR3 loop: CASTGIYEQFF. CDR3 bases: TGTGCCAGCACCGGGATTTATGAGCAGTTCTTC.

CDR3 loop: CASGGLSTDTQYF. The CDR3 bases are TGTGCCAGCGGGGGACTATCCACAGATACGCAGTATTTT. The gene calls are TRBV28 and TRBJ2-3, with 7 bases lining up with TRBD2. The V gene's germline CDR1 is MDHEN and CDR2 SYDVKM. The CDR3 sequence is 13 residues long. Losses at the gene ends were 8 bases for V and 2 bases for J; bases not matched to a gene: 4.

This chain connects TRBV10-3 to TRBJ2-1; 12 bases line up with TRBD2. The length of the CDR3 is 15 residues. Germline V gene sequence: CDR1 ENHRY, CDR2 SYGVKD. Trimming at V came to 9 bases and at J to 8 bases, leaving 11 bases not matched to a gene. CDR3 loop: CAMTSGSTSVDEQFF. CDR3 DNA: TGTGCCATGACTAGCGGGAGTACATCCGTAGATGAGCAGTTCTTC.

J is TRBJ1-4 and V is TRBV6-1, with 7 bases matching TRBD1. J lost 0 bases, V lost 6 bases, and 10 bases had no gene match. CDR3 length: 17 amino acids. Germline V gene sequence: CDR1 MNHNS, CDR2 SASEGT. The CDR3 sequence is CASRNPGQRTTNEKLFF. DNA of the CDR3: TGTGCCAGCAGGAACCCGGGACAGCGGACAACTAATGAAAAACTGTTTTTT.

The chain is built from TRBV9 and TRBJ2-5; 7 nucleotides match TRBD1. The V segment lost 6 bases and the J segment 5 bases; nucleotides outside the gene matches: 10. Germline V gene sequence: CDR1 SGDLS, CDR2 YYNGEE. The CDR3 loop spans 14 amino acids. The CDR3, as DNA: TGTGCCAGCAACGATGGAAGGGGGCAGGAGACCCAGTACTTC. Translating gives CASNDGRGQETQYF.

This clonotype was recorded a few times. This chain links TRBV3-1 with TRBJ2-2; 9 bases align to TRBD2. Germline CDR1 reads LGHDT; CDR2 reads YNNKEL (reference sequence). The CDR3 has 17 amino acids. J was trimmed by 1 base and V by 5 bases; bases with no gene match: 8. The CDR3, as DNA: TGTGCCAGCAGCACACAAATACTAGCGGGGAACACCGGGGAGCTGTTTTTT. This codes for CASSTQILAGNTGELFF. The full variable domain, its missing parts supplied by reference TRBV3-1 and TRBJ2-2, is DTAVSQTPKYLVTQMGNDKSIKCEQNLGHDTMYWYKQDSKKFLKIMFSYNNKELIINETVPNRFSPKSPDKAHLNLHINSLELGDSAVYFCASSTQILAGNTGELFFGEGSRLTVL.